This T cell receptor (beta chain) was retrieved from a study of graft-versus-host responses after intestinal transplantation. Study context: Grafts were multivisceral, liver-intestinal, or isolated intestinal. All of the recipients had induction that used anti-thymocyte globulin, then tacrolimus and steroids for three to four years. Findings and limits, study-wide: Circulating GvH clones peaking coincided with falling HvG clones soon after transplant. Graft-donor T cell macrochimerism coincided with high graft-versus-host to host-versus-graft clonal ratios in allografts.

A remark on this clone: The antigen remains undetermined.

Trimming took 2 bases from V and 2 from J; bases not matched to a gene: 13. This CDR3 spans 18 amino acids. Germline lookup yields CDR1 SGHDT and CDR2 YYEEEE. Profiling relied on immunoSEQ multiplex PCR, and the TCRdb table lists in-frame clones only, not all of them. The sample holds around 130,000 clones; around nine tenths are singletons and the top ten take around 0.15%. The material sequenced was unstimulated CD4+ T cells sorted from spleen or lymph node cells, taken before intestinal transplant. V is TRBV5-6 and J is TRBJ2-3; 8 bases align to TRBD1. The clonotype comes from a human donor who received an intestinal transplant. CDR3 bases: TGTGCCAGCAGCTTACCACCAGGGACAGGAGCGAACACAGATACGCAGTATTTT. This gives the protein CASSLPPGTGANTDTQYF.